This is a list of T cell receptor beta chains from one sample in a study of T cells in Graves' hyperthyroidism and ophthalmopathy. TCRdb recomputed calls from the multiplex PCR reads with MiXCR, one row per CDR3 protein. The profile covers about 560,000 distinct CDR3 sequences, with around 13% appearing a single time and approximately 14% taken by the ten largest. Sequencing was done on a sample of blood. The receptors originated from a woman between 35 and 50 years old with Graves' hyperthyroidism. Both conserved end residues are part of each CDR3. The D gene is left open where the match is weak. A row's size may be missing; if present it is once, few, many or a size class.

J gene: TRBJ2-4; CDR3 length: 16; clone size: many; V gene: TRBV28; D gene: NA; CDR3 protein: CASSSPGHLAKNIQYF; CDR3 DNA: TGTGCCAGCAGCTCGCCGGGACATCTAGCCAAAAACATTCAGTACTTC
J gene: TRBJ1-5; CDR3 length: 14; clone size: few; V gene: TRBV6-1; D gene: NA; CDR3 protein: CASSDEGGWQPQHF; CDR3 DNA: TGTGCCAGCAGTGACGAGGGGGGGTGGCAGCCCCAGCATTTT
J gene: TRBJ1-5; CDR3 length: 15; clone size: many; V gene: TRBV2; D gene: TRBD1; CDR3 protein: CASSQQGAGNQPQHF; CDR3 DNA: TGTGCCAGCAGTCAGCAGGGGGCGGGCAATCAGCCCCAGCATTTT
J gene: TRBJ2-1; CDR3 length: 15; clone size: many; V gene: TRBV10-3; D gene: TRBD2; CDR3 protein: CAINRNSGGYNEQFF; CDR3 DNA: TGTGCCATCAACCGGAATAGCGGGGGGTACAATGAGCAGTTCTTC
J gene: TRBJ2-7; CDR3 length: 15; clone size: NA; V gene: TRBV7-2; D gene: NA; CDR3 protein: CASSFSATVSYEQYF; CDR3 DNA: TGTGCCAGCAGCTTTTCTGCGACAGTATCCTACGAGCAGTACTTC
J gene: TRBJ2-2; CDR3 length: 13; clone size: NA; V gene: TRBV28; D gene: NA; CDR3 protein: CAGSGVNTGELFF; CDR3 DNA: TGTGCCGGTTCCGGGGTAAACACCGGGGAGCTGTTTTTT
J gene: TRBJ2-7; CDR3 length: 13; clone size: NA; V gene: TRBV29-1; D gene: TRBD2; CDR3 protein: CSALGLADYEQYF; CDR3 DNA: TGCAGCGCCCTCGGGCTAGCGGATTACGAGCAGTACTTC
J gene: TRBJ2-7; CDR3 length: 14; clone size: many; V gene: TRBV7-9; D gene: TRBD2; CDR3 protein: CASNLAESSYEQYF; CDR3 DNA: TGTGCCAGCAATCTAGCGGAGAGCTCCTACGAGCAGTACTTC
J gene: TRBJ2-1; CDR3 length: 16; clone size: many; V gene: TRBV2; D gene: TRBD2; CDR3 protein: CASRATSGSSYNEQFF; CDR3 DNA: TGTGCCAGCAGGGCGACTAGCGGGAGCTCCTACAATGAGCAGTTCTTC
J gene: TRBJ2-5; CDR3 length: 17; clone size: NA; V gene: TRBV6-1; D gene: TRBD1; CDR3 protein: CASSERGTGGGWETQYF; CDR3 DNA: TGTGCCAGCAGTGAACGGGGGACAGGCGGTGGGTGGGAGACCCAGTACTTC
J gene: TRBJ2-2; CDR3 length: 15; clone size: many; V gene: TRBV30; D gene: TRBD1; CDR3 protein: CAWSPGQGNTGELFF; CDR3 DNA: TGTGCCTGGAGTCCGGGACAGGGAAACACCGGGGAGCTGTTTTTT
J gene: TRBJ2-7; CDR3 length: 18; clone size: many; V gene: TRBV6-1; D gene: TRBD1; CDR3 protein: CASSVPSAGQGGSYEQYF; CDR3 DNA: TGTGCCAGCAGTGTCCCCTCCGCTGGACAGGGCGGTTCCTACGAGCAGTACTTC
J gene: TRBJ1-4; CDR3 length: 11; clone size: NA; V gene: TRBV20-1; D gene: NA; CDR3 protein: CSARGDEKLFF; CDR3 DNA: TGCAGTGCTAGGGGTGATGAAAAACTGTTTTTT
J gene: TRBJ1-1; CDR3 length: 15; clone size: many; V gene: TRBV5-1; D gene: NA; CDR3 protein: CASSPEWGLVSEAFF; CDR3 DNA: TGCGCCAGCAGCCCGGAGTGGGGGCTCGTCTCTGAAGCTTTCTTT
J gene: TRBJ1-1; CDR3 length: 15; clone size: many; V gene: TRBV6-1; D gene: NA; CDR3 protein: CASSGQRFGNTEAFF; CDR3 DNA: TGTGCCAGCAGTGGCCAAAGGTTTGGGAACACTGAAGCTTTCTTT
J gene: TRBJ2-1; CDR3 length: 15; clone size: NA; V gene: TRBV29-1; D gene: TRBD2; CDR3 protein: CSDSPSGSWYNEQFF; CDR3 DNA: TGCAGCGACTCCCCTAGCGGGAGCTGGTACAATGAGCAGTTCTTC
J gene: TRBJ2-1; CDR3 length: 16; clone size: NA; V gene: TRBV7-9; D gene: NA; CDR3 protein: CASSKIAQSSYNKQFF; CDR3 DNA: TGTGCCAGCAGCAAGATAGCGCAGAGCTCCTACAATAAGCAGTTCTTC
J gene: TRBJ2-7; CDR3 length: 14; clone size: many; V gene: TRBV5-1; D gene: NA; CDR3 protein: CASSLEASSYEQYF; CDR3 DNA: TGCGCCAGCAGCTTGGAAGCTAGCAGCTACGAGCAGTACTTC
J gene: TRBJ2-7; CDR3 length: 14; clone size: many; V gene: TRBV5-1; D gene: NA; CDR3 protein: CASSPDSVSYEQYF; CDR3 DNA: TGCGCCAGCAGCCCAGACAGCGTATCCTACGAGCAGTACTTC
J gene: TRBJ2-7; CDR3 length: 11; clone size: many; V gene: TRBV20-1; D gene: NA; CDR3 protein: CSAPRTDEQYF; CDR3 DNA: TGCAGTGCTCCCCGGACTGACGAGCAGTACTTC
J gene: TRBJ2-1; CDR3 length: 15; clone size: many; V gene: TRBV5-1; D gene: TRBD2; CDR3 protein: CASGVGTSAYNEQFF; CDR3 DNA: TGCGCCAGTGGGGTGGGGACTAGCGCCTACAATGAGCAGTTCTTC
J gene: TRBJ1-1; CDR3 length: 15; clone size: few; V gene: TRBV19; D gene: NA; CDR3 protein: CASSNWGAENTEAFF; CDR3 DNA: TGTGCCAGTAGTAACTGGGGGGCCGAGAACACTGAAGCTTTCTTT
J gene: TRBJ1-2; CDR3 length: 12; clone size: many; V gene: TRBV28; D gene: NA; CDR3 protein: CASSFPNYGYTF; CDR3 DNA: TGTGCCAGCAGTTTTCCTAACTATGGCTACACCTTC
J gene: TRBJ2-1; CDR3 length: 14; clone size: NA; V gene: TRBV20-1; D gene: TRBD2; CDR3 protein: CSAFPGLASNEQFF; CDR3 DNA: TGCAGTGCTTTTCCGGGACTAGCGTCTAATGAGCAGTTCTTC
J gene: TRBJ2-5; CDR3 length: 11; clone size: NA; V gene: TRBV6-1; D gene: NA; CDR3 protein: CVSSDQETQYF; CDR3 DNA: TGTGTCAGCAGTGACCAAGAGACCCAGTACTTC
J gene: TRBJ2-1; CDR3 length: 13; clone size: NA; V gene: TRBV19; D gene: NA; CDR3 protein: CATRGFLNNEQFF; CDR3 DNA: TGTGCCACCCGAGGCTTCTTAAACAATGAGCAGTTCTTC
J gene: TRBJ1-2; CDR3 length: 15; clone size: few; V gene: TRBV7-8; D gene: TRBD1; CDR3 protein: CASSAPGTGFYGYTF; CDR3 DNA: TGTGCCAGCAGCGCCCCCGGGACAGGCTTCTATGGCTACACCTTC
J gene: TRBJ1-1; CDR3 length: 13; clone size: many; V gene: TRBV30; D gene: TRBD1; CDR3 protein: CAWSRRGLTEAFF; CDR3 DNA: TGTGCCTGGAGTCGCAGGGGGCTCACTGAAGCTTTCTTT
J gene: TRBJ2-2; CDR3 length: 16; clone size: many; V gene: TRBV12-3/TRBV12-4; D gene: NA; CDR3 protein: CASTFHGTENTGELFF; CDR3 DNA: TGTGCCAGCACCTTCCACGGGACGGAGAACACCGGGGAGCTGTTTTTT
J gene: TRBJ2-2; CDR3 length: 17; clone size: many; V gene: TRBV30; D gene: TRBD2; CDR3 protein: CAWSVRWVAGNTGELFF; CDR3 DNA: TGTGCCTGGAGTGTAAGATGGGTAGCGGGAAACACCGGGGAGCTGTTTTTT
J gene: TRBJ1-6; CDR3 length: 15; clone size: NA; V gene: TRBV15; D gene: TRBD1; CDR3 protein: CATSSRETGGPPLHF; CDR3 DNA: TGTGCCACCAGCAGTCGGGAGACAGGGGGACCACCCCTCCACTTT
J gene: TRBJ1-1; CDR3 length: 12; clone size: many; V gene: TRBV29-1; D gene: NA; CDR3 protein: CSVEGVNTEAFF; CDR3 DNA: TGCAGCGTTGAAGGGGTGAACACTGAAGCTTTCTTT
J gene: TRBJ2-3; CDR3 length: 16; clone size: few; V gene: TRBV28; D gene: NA; CDR3 protein: CASSSLALTSTDTQYF; CDR3 DNA: TGTGCCAGCAGTTCATTAGCTCTCACTAGCACAGATACGCAGTATTTT
J gene: TRBJ2-7; CDR3 length: 15; clone size: few; V gene: TRBV12-3/TRBV12-4; D gene: TRBD2; CDR3 protein: CASKPRGRAAYEQYF; CDR3 DNA: TGTGCCAGCAAACCCCGCGGGAGGGCCGCCTACGAGCAGTACTTC
J gene: TRBJ2-5; CDR3 length: 13; clone size: NA; V gene: TRBV6-1; D gene: NA; CDR3 protein: CAADRWPGETQYF; CDR3 DNA: TGTGCCGCCGACCGCTGGCCCGGAGAGACCCAGTACTTC
J gene: TRBJ2-5; CDR3 length: 14; clone size: many; V gene: TRBV20-1; D gene: TRBD2; CDR3 protein: CSARVAGGIETQYF; CDR3 DNA: TGCAGTGCTAGAGTAGCGGGAGGTATAGAGACCCAGTACTTC
J gene: TRBJ2-5; CDR3 length: 15; clone size: many; V gene: TRBV18; D gene: TRBD2; CDR3 protein: CASSPPAGEGETQYF; CDR3 DNA: TGTGCCAGCTCACCACCGGCGGGAGAGGGGGAGACCCAGTACTTC